This is a list of T cell receptor beta chains from one sample in a study of early T cells in non-severe SARS-CoV-2 infection. TCRdb re-analysed the 5' RACE reads in MiXCR, keeping a single row per CDR3 protein. The sample records about 62,000 distinct CDR3 sequences, 8% to 10% being singletons. The sequenced material came from whole blood. These receptors were collected from an adult who was a healthcare worker with PCR-confirmed SARS-CoV-2 infection or an uninfected control (not recorded which). CDR3s include the opening cysteine and the closing phenylalanine or tryptophan. Size tells how often a clone was seen (once, few, many) or the class of an expanded clone, and some rows leave it out.

>TRBV3-1|-|TRBJ1-1
CASSRTTGLAGEAFF
>TRBV12-3/TRBV12-4|many|TRBJ2-6
CASRRTGTPGANVLTF
>TRBV12-3/TRBV12-4|medium-sized|TRBJ2-3
CASNPDSTDTQYF
>TRBV19|few|TRBJ2-5
CASSMLAGYQETQYF
>TRBV20-1|few|TRBJ2-5
CSAIRGGAGTQETQYF
>TRBV7-9|-|TRBJ2-6
CASSFSARISGANVLTF
>TRBV18|few|TRBJ2-3
CASSPSDTQYF
>TRBV20-1|few|TRBJ2-3
CSAIPGLARSSTDTQYF
>TRBV7-8|few|TRBJ2-1
CASSLARERGYNEQFF
>TRBV29-1|-|TRBJ1-1
CSVETGGRNTEAFF
>TRBV20-1|many|TRBJ2-1
CSALTLPGQSSYNEQFF
>TRBV27|once|TRBJ2-5
CASSSRTSGGKETQYF
>TRBV7-9|-|TRBJ1-4
CASSLGQGANEKLFF
>TRBV4-2|-|TRBJ1-4
CASSLNRGTNEKLFF